The next 23 T cell receptor beta chains were all read from a single sample in a study of blood T cell repertoires in COVID-19. Sequencing used immunoSEQ multiplex PCR; TCRdb keeps in-frame clones, though not all of them. This table has 200,000 to 250,000 clones, around nine tenths appearing once. The source material was PBMCs or T cells enriched from blood (not recorded which). These receptors all stem from a woman in her late teens or twenties who had recovered from COVID-19.

This chain joins TRBV7-2 and TRBJ2-7, with D maybe TRBD1 (6 bases). This CDR3 region has 17 residues. Looked up from germline, CDR1 is SGHTA and CDR2 is FQGNSA. Trimming took 3 bases from V and 0 from J, leaving 18 bases between them. In DNA, the CDR3 is TGTGCCAGCAGCTTGAGGGGGACAACCCGCATCTCCTACGAGCAGTACTTC. It translates to CASSLRGTTRISYEQYF. The variable domain in full, with the rest retrieved from reference TRBV7-2 and TRBJ2-7, is GAGVSQSPSNKVTEKGKDVELRCDPISGHTALYWYRQSLGQGLEFLIYFQGNSAPDKSGLPSDRFSAERTGGSVSTLTIQRTQQEDSAVYLCASSLRGTTRISYEQYFGPGTRLTVT.

The chain carries TRBV3-1 (or the pseudogene TRBV3-2) and TRBJ1-2; no clear D gene. CDR1 LGHDT and CDR2 YNNKEL come from the germline V gene (reference sequence). V shed 8 bases and J shed 6 bases, with 10 bases lying between them. This CDR3 is built from 11 residues. CDR3 DNA: TGTGCCAGCGCAGGCAACCATGGCTACACCTTC. This gives the protein CASAGNHGYTF.

V is TRBV28 and J is TRBJ1-1; D is possibly TRBD1 (5 bases). This CDR3 is built from 14 residues. Germline loops: CDR1 MDHEN, CDR2 SYDVKM. The V end lost 5 bases, the J end lost 4 bases, and 14 bases lay between the germline ends. CDR3 sequence (DNA): TGTGCCAGCAGTGTGGGGCAGGTAGGCACTGAAGCTTTCTTT. This encodes CASSVGQVGTEAFF.

The table lists this clone with a count of one. The genes are TRBV3-1 (or the pseudogene TRBV3-2) and TRBJ1-1; D call uncertain. Germline V gene lookup returns CDR1 LGHDT and CDR2 YNNKEL (reference sequence). Trimming cost V 0 bases and J 4 bases, with 6 bases left between them. The CDR3 is made up of 13 amino acids. The CDR3: CASSQDRGTEAFF. The CDR3 DNA sequence: TGTGCCAGCAGCCAAGATCGCGGCACTGAAGCTTTCTTT.

The chain uses TRBV29-1 and TRBJ2-3; 8 bases map to TRBD2. This CDR3 is 15 amino acids long. V gave up 2 bases and J gave up 1 base; unmatched junction bases: 5. Germline loops: CDR1 SQVTM, CDR2 ANQGSEA. The CDR3 sequence: CSVERLAGGTDTQYF. As DNA, the CDR3 is TGCAGCGTTGAAAGGCTAGCGGGTGGCACAGATACGCAGTATTTT.

The V call is TRBV6-5, the J call TRBJ1-1; no clear D. V was pared by 5 bases and J by 10 bases, with 20 bases between. CDR1 is MNHEY, CDR2 SVGAGI, per germline. The CDR3 is 14 residues long. In DNA form, the CDR3 reads TGTGCCAGCAGTCCCGAGGTGAGGGCATATAGAGCTTTCTTT. This codes for CASSPEVRAYRAFF.

The CDR3 region is CAPPGETGGRQPQHF. The CDR3 DNA sequence: TGTGCCCCCCCCGGCGAGACAGGGGGCAGACAGCCCCAGCATTTT. J is TRBJ1-5 and V is TRBV6-5, with 10 positions matching TRBD1. The length of the CDR3 is 15 residues. From germline, CDR1 is MNHEY and CDR2 SVGAGI. V shed 11 bases, J shed 7 bases, and the junction held 14 bases outside the gene matches.

The rearrangement links TRBV7-2 to TRBJ1-1; 11 nucleotides match TRBD1. Germline loops: CDR1 SGHTA, CDR2 FQGNSA. The V segment lost 5 bases and the J segment 5 bases; nucleotides outside the gene matches: 10. This CDR3 has 16 residues. The CDR3 protein is CASSPGQGASLTEAFF. The CDR3 DNA sequence: TGTGCCAGCAGCCCCGGACAGGGGGCGAGTTTAACTGAAGCTTTCTTT.

Only one count was recorded for this clone. The V call is TRBV19, the J call TRBJ2-7; possible D gene TRBD1, 6 bases. The CDR3 length is 13 residues. With 4 bases removed from V and 6 bases from J, the gap between germline ends came to 13 bases. Germline V CDR1 and CDR2: LNHDA, SQIVND (reference sequence). CDR3 coding DNA: TGTGCCAGTAGTAGGGACAACGGGTTCGAGCAGTACTTC. Residues: CASSRDNGFEQYF.

The rearrangement joins TRBV19 to TRBJ2-2; D remains unclear. Germline CDR1 is LNHDA and CDR2 is SQIVND (reference sequence). The CDR3 sequence is 12 residues long. V was trimmed by 6 bases and J by 4 bases, leaving 6 bases between them. This chain's CDR3 is CASRSSTGELFF. The CDR3 nucleotides are TGTGCCAGTAGGTCTTCCACCGGGGAGCTGTTTTTT.

This clone was seen once. The genes are TRBV5-4 and TRBJ1-1, with D perhaps matching TRBD1 (6 bases). This CDR3 contains 15 residues. V shed 4 bases and J shed 1 base, with 14 bases lying between them. CDR1 SGHNT and CDR2 YYREEE come from the germline V gene (reference sequence). The CDR3 loop is CASSPVGGRNTEAFF. Here the CDR3 DNA reads TGTGCCAGCAGCCCCGTGGGGGGGCGGAACACTGAAGCTTTCTTT.

The V gene is TRBV4-1, the J gene TRBJ1-1, with a tentative D call TRBD1 (6 bases). The V gene's germline CDR1 is MGHRA and CDR2 YSYEKL. V shed 7 bases and J shed 0 bases, with 15 bases lying between them. This CDR3 spans 15 amino acids. CDR3 DNA sequence: TGCGCCAGCAATTGGGAGGGGGGATTGAACACTGAAGCTTTCTTT. It specifies CASNWEGGLNTEAFF.

The rearrangement links TRBV7-3 to TRBJ2-1; 13 bases align to TRBD2. Trimming removed 1 base from V and 0 bases from J; junction bases left unmatched: 18. This CDR3 has 23 residues. Germline V CDR1 and CDR2: SGHTA, FQGTGA. In nucleotides, the CDR3 is TGTGCCAGCAGCTTAATAAACCGGGCCGGGACTAGCGGGAAGTGGACCTCCTACAATGAGCAGTTCTTC. Protein product: CASSLINRAGTSGKWTSYNEQFF.

The chain recombines TRBV6-1 with TRBJ1-2; a possible D gene is TRBD1 (6 bases). The germline V gene has CDR1 MNHNS and CDR2 SASEGT. V dropped 0 bases and J dropped 12 bases, with 11 bases sitting between them. The CDR3 contains 12 residues. Here the CDR3 DNA reads TGTGCCAGCAGTGAAGCCCGGACAGTTAACACCTTC. Amino acid sequence: CASSEARTVNTF.

CDR3 DNA: TGTGCCAGCAGCCTAGGGGATACTGGGGCCAACGTCCTGACTTTC. Protein sequence: CASSLGDTGANVLTF. The chain is built from TRBV3-1 (or the pseudogene TRBV3-2) and TRBJ2-6, with a tentative D call TRBD1 (5 bases). The germline V gene encodes CDR1 LGHDT and CDR2 YNNKEL (reference sequence). This CDR3 comprises 15 residues. The V end lost 4 bases, the J end lost 2 bases, and 9 bases lay between the germline ends.

This chain links TRBV5-1 with TRBJ2-7; possibly TRBD2 for D (6 bases). Looked up from germline, CDR1 is SGHRS and CDR2 is YFSETQ. The CDR3 loop spans 15 amino acids. With 0 bases removed from V and 5 bases from J, the gap between germline ends came to 15 bases. CDR3 in amino acids: CASSLVSGDRNEQYF. The CDR3 DNA reads TGCGCCAGCAGCTTGGTATCGGGGGATCGGAACGAGCAGTACTTC.

The chain is built from TRBV28 and TRBJ1-3; 11 bases are shared with TRBD1. V lost 2 bases and J lost 4; bases outside the gene matches: 1. Germline CDR1 MDHEN, CDR2 SYDVKM. The CDR3 has 15 amino acids. This chain's CDR3 is CASSLGQGAGNTIYF. The CDR3 nucleotides are TGTGCCAGCAGTTTAGGACAGGGGGCAGGAAACACCATATATTTT.

The chain carries TRBV7-9 and TRBJ2-7, with D perhaps matching TRBD2 (6 bases). CDR1 is SEHNR and CDR2 is FQNEAQ in the germline V gene (reference sequence). V lost 1 base and J lost 2, with 12 bases in between. CDR3 length equals 15 residues. In DNA, the CDR3 is TGTGCCAGCAGCTTAGAGGGAGGACCGACCTACGAGCAGTACTTC. Amino acid sequence: CASSLEGGPTYEQYF. Combining the CDR3 with reference TRBV7-9 and TRBJ2-7 gives the whole variable domain DTGVSQNPRHKITKRGQNVTFRCDPISEHNRLYWYRQTLGQGPEFLTYFQNEAQLEKSRLLSDRFSAERPKGSFSTLEIQRTEQGDSAMYLCASSLEGGPTYEQYFGPGTRLTVT.

This clone was seen only once. V gene TRBV6-5 combines with J gene TRBJ1-6; no clear D. Between the trimmed V and J ends, which lost 6 bases and 7 bases, there was a span of 16 bases. This CDR3 region has 15 residues. Germline V CDR1 and CDR2: MNHEY, SVGAGI. Here the CDR3 DNA reads TGTGCCAGCAGGCCTAGCAGCCCTCCGAATTCACCCCTCCACTTT. Translated: CASRPSSPPNSPLHF.

The rearrangement links TRBV5-1 to TRBJ2-5; D is uncertain. Trimming cost V 3 bases and J 2 bases, with 8 bases left between them. Per germline, CDR1 SGHRS and CDR2 YFSETQ. The CDR3 consists of 13 residues. The CDR3 DNA sequence: TGCGCCAGCAGCTCGATCGGGCAAGAGACCCAGTACTTC. Its protein is CASSSIGQETQYF.

The V and J genes are TRBV29-1 and TRBJ1-1; a weak D match, TRBD1 (5 bases). The CDR3 sequence is 12 residues long. V was pared by 6 bases and J by 7 bases, with 15 bases between. The germline gives CDR1 SQVTM, CDR2 ANQGSEA. Written as DNA, the CDR3 is TGCAGCGTCGAGCGCTGGGGACTTGAAGCTTTCTTT. It translates to CSVERWGLEAFF.

The chain combines TRBV27 with TRBJ2-7; D perhaps matches TRBD1 (6 bases). Germline V lookup: CDR1 MNHEY, CDR2 SMNVEV (reference sequence). With 6 bases removed from V and 0 bases from J, the gap between germline ends came to 12 bases. This CDR3 contains 14 residues. For the CDR3, the DNA is TGTGCCAGCAGCACAGGGTGGAGCTCCTACGAGCAGTACTTC. Translation: CASSTGWSSYEQYF.

The chain is built from TRBV27 and TRBJ2-1, with TRBD1 identical over 9 bases. This CDR3 has 15 residues. J lost 7 bases, V lost 3 bases, and 7 bases had no gene match. Germline V gene sequence: CDR1 MNHEY, CDR2 SMNVEV (reference sequence). The CDR3 DNA reads TGTGCCAGCAGTTTGGGACAGGGCTATTATAATGAGCAGTTCTTC. This sequence encodes CASSLGQGYYNEQFF.